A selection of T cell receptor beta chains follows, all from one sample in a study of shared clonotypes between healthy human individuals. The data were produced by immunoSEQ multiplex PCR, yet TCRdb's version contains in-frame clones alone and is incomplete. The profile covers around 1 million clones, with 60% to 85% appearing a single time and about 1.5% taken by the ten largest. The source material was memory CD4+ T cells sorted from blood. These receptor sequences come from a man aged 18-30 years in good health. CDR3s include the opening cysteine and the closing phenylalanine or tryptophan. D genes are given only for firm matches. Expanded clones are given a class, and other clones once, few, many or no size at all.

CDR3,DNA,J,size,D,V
CASRGESNIQYF,TGTGCCAGCAGGGGGGAGTCAAACATTCAGTACTTC,TRBJ2-4,.,.,TRBV6-1
CASSSDRGLNEQYF,TGTGCCAGCAGTTCCGACAGGGGGCTTAACGAGCAGTACTTC,TRBJ2-7,few,TRBD1,TRBV2
CASAGTSNTGELFF,TGTGCCAGCGCCGGGACATCGAACACCGGGGAGCTGTTTTTT,TRBJ2-2,once,.,TRBV9
CAWMRTASQGYGYTF,TGTGCCTGGATGCGGACAGCGAGTCAGGGCTATGGCTACACCTTC,TRBJ1-2,.,.,TRBV30
CASSPRGTADYGYTF,TGTGCCAGCAGCCCACGGGGGACGGCGGACTATGGCTACACCTTC,TRBJ1-2,.,.,TRBV6-5
CASSSVRRDGTDTQYF,TGTGCCAGCAGTTCAGTGAGACGGGACGGCACAGATACGCAGTATTTT,TRBJ2-3,many,.,TRBV28
CASSILAGEPETQYF,TGCGCCAGCAGCATACTAGCGGGAGAGCCAGAGACCCAGTACTTC,TRBJ2-5,.,TRBD2,TRBV5-1
CATSRGGTSGSEQYF,TGTGCCACCAGCAGAGGAGGGACTAGCGGCTCCGAGCAGTACTTC,TRBJ2-7,.,TRBD2,TRBV15
CATSRAGTGGNEQYF,TGTGCCACCAGCAGGGCCGGGACAGGGGGGAACGAGCAGTACTTC,TRBJ2-7,.,TRBD1,TRBV15
CASSSQQRDTQYF,TGTGCCAGCAGCTCGCAGCAACGGGATACGCAGTATTTT,TRBJ2-3,few,.,TRBV7-2
CASSTGIKGPNTQYF,TGTGCCAGTAGTACCGGTATAAAGGGACCAAATACGCAGTATTTT,TRBJ2-3,.,.,TRBV19
CASSRLDHADTQYF,TGTGCCAGCAGTCGACTAGACCACGCAGATACGCAGTATTTT,TRBJ2-3,.,.,TRBV7-2
CASSQSGVGEQYF,TGCGCCAGCAGCCAATCGGGGGTCGGCGAGCAGTACTTC,TRBJ2-7,few,.,TRBV4-3
CASSDSGREKLFF,TGTGCCAGTTCAGATAGCGGCCGGGAAAAACTGTTTTTT,TRBJ1-4,.,.,TRBV19
CASSYSISGIPNEQFF,TGTGCCAGCAGTTACTCGATCAGCGGGATCCCCAATGAGCAGTTCTTC,TRBJ2-1,.,TRBD2,TRBV6-5
CASKGGGDTQYF,TGTGCCAGCAAGGGGGGCGGCGATACGCAGTATTTT,TRBJ2-3,many,.,TRBV2
CASSPNSLNYGYTF,TGTGCCAGCTCACCGAACAGTCTTAACTATGGCTACACCTTC,TRBJ1-2,.,.,TRBV18
CASSDTSPTDTQYF,TGTGCCAGCTCAGACACATCCCCTACAGATACGCAGTATTTT,TRBJ2-3,few,.,TRBV18
CASSVTGADEKLFF,TGTGCCAGCAGCGTGACAGGGGCGGATGAAAAACTGTTTTTT,TRBJ1-4,.,TRBD1,TRBV6-1
CAISEDRVGGYTF,TGTGCCATCAGTGAGGACAGGGTCGGGGGCTACACCTTC,TRBJ1-2,.,TRBD1,TRBV10-3
CASSLDGGTSYNEQFF,TGCGCCAGCAGCTTGGATGGCGGGACCTCCTACAATGAGCAGTTCTTC,TRBJ2-1,.,.,TRBV5-1
CASSGTGWEPLHF,TGTGCCAGCAGCGGGACAGGTTGGGAACCCCTCCACTTT,TRBJ1-6,few,TRBD1,TRBV5-6
CASSQGTDSSYEQYF,TGCGCCAGCAGCCAAGGAACGGACAGCTCCTACGAGCAGTACTTC,TRBJ2-7,.,.,TRBV4-1
CATSRVVGGNYGYTF,TGTGCCACCAGCAGAGTTGTGGGGGGTAACTATGGCTACACCTTC,TRBJ1-2,.,.,TRBV15
CASSPQSRGYTF,TGTGCCAGCAGCCCCCAGTCTCGAGGCTACACCTTC,TRBJ1-2,.,.,TRBV5-6
CASSQTGTYGYTF,TGTGCCAGCAGTCAGACAGGGACCTATGGCTACACCTTC,TRBJ1-2,.,TRBD1,TRBV2
CASSEEGRGYTEAFF,TGTGCCAGCAGTGAAGAAGGCAGAGGGTACACTGAAGCTTTCTTT,TRBJ1-1,.,.,TRBV6-1
CASSLGQVRASGNTIYF,TGCGCCAGCAGCTTGGGACAGGTGCGGGCCTCTGGAAACACCATATATTTT,TRBJ1-3,.,.,TRBV5-1
CSVSGTAYGYTF,TGCAGCGTCTCCGGGACAGCGTATGGCTACACCTTC,TRBJ1-2,few,TRBD1,TRBV29-1
CASSFEGALSSYNEQFF,TGTGCCAGCAGCTTCGAAGGGGCCCTGAGCTCCTACAATGAGCAGTTCTTC,TRBJ2-1,.,.,TRBV7-2
CASSLPPSTQYF,TGTGCCAGCAGCTTGCCGCCGAGTACGCAGTATTTT,TRBJ2-3,.,.,TRBV11-2